This TCR beta chain is drawn from a study of response to subunit inactivated influenza vaccine. CDR3 length: 16 amino acids. V was pared by 1 base and J by 0 bases, with 13 bases between. Germline CDR1 reads MGHRA; CDR2 reads YSYEKL. TCRdb analysed the RT-PCR reads with MiXCR anew, one entry per CDR3 protein. The top ten clones hold around 10% of a sample with around 570,000 distinct CDR3 sequences, about 10% of them seen once. The data also belong to a second study, concerning T cells expressing NK-cell markers. That study reports: 5'RACE template switching with UMIs generated TCR beta cDNA. Among CD8+ T cells from five or six donors, dominant NKG2C+ clonotypes accounted for about 1.0-7.0%. The study left the HCMV specificity of expanded NKG2C+ T cell clones unresolved.

The input for sequencing was PBMCs from blood, taken on the day of vaccination. This TCR was sampled from a man over 45 who received an inactivated influenza vaccine. The chain combines TRBV4-1 with TRBJ2-7, with unresolved D. CDR3 sequence reads: CASSQGPGLSSYEQYF. In DNA form, the CDR3 reads TGCGCCAGCAGCCAAGGGCCAGGTCTTAGCTCCTACGAGCAGTACTTC.